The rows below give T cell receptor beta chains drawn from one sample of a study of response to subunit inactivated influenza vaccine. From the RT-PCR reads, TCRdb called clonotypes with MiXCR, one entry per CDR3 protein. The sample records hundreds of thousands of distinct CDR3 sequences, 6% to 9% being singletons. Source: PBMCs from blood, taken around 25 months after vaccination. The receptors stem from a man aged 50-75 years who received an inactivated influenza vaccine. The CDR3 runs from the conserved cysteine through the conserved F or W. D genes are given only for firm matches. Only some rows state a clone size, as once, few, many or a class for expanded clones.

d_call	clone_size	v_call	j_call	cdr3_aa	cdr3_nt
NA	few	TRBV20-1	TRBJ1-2	CSARGSPGVFGYTF	TGCAGTGCTAGAGGGAGCCCAGGCGTGTTTGGCTACACCTTC
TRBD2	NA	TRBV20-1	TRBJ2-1	CCAPPSGSGGFNEQFF	TGCTGTGCTCCCCCTTCGGGTAGCGGGGGATTCAATGAGCAGTTCTTC
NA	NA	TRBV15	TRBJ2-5	CATSGAGVRETQYF	TGTGCCACCAGCGGAGCAGGGGTACGCGAGACCCAGTACTTC
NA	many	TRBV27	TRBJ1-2	CASSSFYRKKDAGYTF	TGTGCCAGCAGTTCATTTTACAGGAAGAAGGACGCAGGCTACACCTTC
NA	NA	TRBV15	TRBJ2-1	CATSTRERYNEQFF	TGTGCCACCAGCACCCGGGAGCGGTACAATGAGCAGTTCTTC
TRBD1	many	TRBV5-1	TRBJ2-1	CASSLTGETYNEQFF	TGCGCCAGCAGCTTGACAGGGGAGACCTACAATGAGCAGTTCTTC
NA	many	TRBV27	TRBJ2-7	CASSFSGGGVYEQYF	TGTGCCAGCAGTTTTTCCGGAGGGGGGGTCTACGAGCAGTACTTC
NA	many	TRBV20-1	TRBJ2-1	CSARDNGKGPYNEQFF	TGCAGTGCTAGAGATAATGGGAAGGGTCCTTACAATGAGCAGTTCTTC
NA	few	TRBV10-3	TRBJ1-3	CAISESRVGDSGNTIYF	TGTGCCATCAGTGAGTCCAGGGTGGGGGACTCTGGAAACACCATATATTTT
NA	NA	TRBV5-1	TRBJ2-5	CASSLVGVGETQYF	TGCGCCAGCAGCTTGGTTGGGGTTGGAGAGACCCAGTACTTC
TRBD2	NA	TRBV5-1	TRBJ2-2	CASSLGGLAGGPNTGELFF	TGCGCCAGCAGCTTGGGTGGACTAGCGGGGGGCCCGAACACCGGGGAGCTGTTTTTT
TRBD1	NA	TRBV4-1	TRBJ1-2	CASSQGTGMGYGYTF	TGCGCCAGCAGCCAAGGGACAGGCATGGGCTATGGCTACACCTTC
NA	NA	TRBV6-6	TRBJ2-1	CASRPPTSNEQFF	TGTGCCAGCAGGCCTCCTACTAGCAATGAGCAGTTCTTC
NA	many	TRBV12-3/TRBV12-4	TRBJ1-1	CASSLAERHEAFF	TGTGCCAGCAGTTTAGCGGAGCGCCATGAAGCTTTCTTT
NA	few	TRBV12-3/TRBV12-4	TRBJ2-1	CASSFGTGVGDEQFF	TGTGCCAGCAGTTTTGGTACGGGAGTAGGGGATGAGCAGTTCTTC
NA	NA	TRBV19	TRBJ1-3	CASSRGSRISGNTIYF	TGTGCCAGTAGCCGGGGCAGCCGGATCTCTGGAAACACCATATATTTT
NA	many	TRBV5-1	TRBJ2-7	CASSLRSFSEQYF	TGCGCCAGCAGCTTAAGGTCCTTTTCCGAGCAGTACTTC
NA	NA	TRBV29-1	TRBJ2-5	CSVETPQETQYF	TGCAGCGTTGAAACTCCTCAAGAGACCCAGTACTTC
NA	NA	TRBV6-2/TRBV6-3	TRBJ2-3	CASRTQSAATDTQYF	TGTGCCAGCAGGACACAATCGGCGGCCACAGATACGCAGTATTTT
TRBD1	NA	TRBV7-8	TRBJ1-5	CASSFSQGDRQPQHF	TGTGCCAGCAGCTTTTCACAGGGGGACCGACAGCCCCAGCATTTT
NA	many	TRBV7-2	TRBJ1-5	CASSLAYGSNQPQHF	TGTGCCAGCAGCTTAGCGTACGGTAGCAATCAGCCCCAGCATTTT
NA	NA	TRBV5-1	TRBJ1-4	CASSLKIPDEKLFF	TGCGCCAGCAGCTTGAAGATACCCGACGAAAAACTGTTTTTT
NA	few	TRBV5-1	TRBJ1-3	CASSRDTRSSGNTIYF	TGCGCCAGCAGCCGGGACACCCGGAGCTCTGGAAACACCATATATTTT
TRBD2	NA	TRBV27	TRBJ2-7	CASSFIAGGPSNEQYF	TGTGCCAGCAGTTTTATAGCGGGAGGGCCCTCAAACGAGCAGTACTTC
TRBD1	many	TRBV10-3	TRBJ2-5	CAISDDRGFVETQYF	TGTGCCATCAGTGATGACAGGGGTTTCGTAGAGACCCAGTACTTC
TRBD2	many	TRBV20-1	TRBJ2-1	CSARVPSGSFFDEQFF	TGCAGTGCTAGAGTCCCTAGCGGGAGCTTTTTCGATGAGCAGTTCTTC
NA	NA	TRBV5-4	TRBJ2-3	CASSLGRTKLLTHRPSTDTQYF	TGTGCCAGCAGCTTGGGACGAACCAAATTGTTAACCCACAGGCCGAGCACAGATACGCAGTATTTT
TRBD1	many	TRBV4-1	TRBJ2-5	CASSQWGQGETQYF	TGCGCCAGCAGCCAATGGGGACAGGGTGAGACCCAGTACTTC
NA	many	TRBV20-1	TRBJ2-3	CSARRGFSTDTQYF	TGCAGTGCCAGGAGGGGATTTAGCACAGATACGCAGTATTTT
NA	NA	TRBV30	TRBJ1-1	CAWSVGGAVRAFF	TGTGCCTGGAGTGTAGGGGGAGCGGTTCGAGCTTTCTTT
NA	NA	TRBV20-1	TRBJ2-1	CSARDGLPPYNEQFF	TGCAGTGCTAGAGATGGACTACCTCCCTACAATGAGCAGTTCTTC
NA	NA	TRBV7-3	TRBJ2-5	CASSPGGTSKTQYF	TGTGCCAGCAGCCCCGGCGGGACCAGTAAGACCCAGTACTTC
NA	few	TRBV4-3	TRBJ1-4	CASSQVRGSLFF	TGCGCCAGCAGCCAAGTTCGGGGAAGCCTGTTTTTT
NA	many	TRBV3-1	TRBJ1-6	CASSQDQRGSSYNSPLHF	TGTGCCAGCAGCCAAGATCAACGGGGGAGCTCCTATAATTCACCCCTCCACTTT
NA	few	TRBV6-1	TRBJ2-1	CASTETRSVFNEQFF	TGTGCCAGCACGGAAACTAGATCAGTTTTCAATGAGCAGTTCTTC
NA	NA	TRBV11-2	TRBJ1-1	CASSFAGIGTEAFF	TGTGCCAGCAGCTTTGCGGGGATAGGCACTGAAGCTTTCTTT
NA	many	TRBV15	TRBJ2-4	CATSREVRVQNIQYF	TGTGCCACCAGCAGAGAGGTGAGGGTCCAAAACATTCAGTACTTC
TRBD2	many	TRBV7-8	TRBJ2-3	CASTLGGRTDTQYF	TGTGCCAGCACCCTGGGGGGGAGAACAGATACGCAGTATTTT
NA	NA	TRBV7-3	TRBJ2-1	CASSLVSSHNEQFF	TGTGCCAGCAGCTTAGTGTCTTCCCACAATGAGCAGTTCTTC
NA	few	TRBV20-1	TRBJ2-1	CSAIAREAGSYNEQFF	TGCAGTGCTATAGCCAGGGAGGCGGGGTCCTACAATGAGCAGTTCTTC
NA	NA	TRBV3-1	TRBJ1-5	CASSQGGATSQPQHF	TGTGCCAGCAGCCAAGGTGGGGCTACAAGTCAGCCCCAGCATTTT
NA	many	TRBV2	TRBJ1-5	CASSRTDSNQPQHF	TGTGCCAGCAGTCGGACGGATAGCAATCAGCCCCAGCATTTT
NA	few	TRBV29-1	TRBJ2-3	CSVGDGTDTQYF	TGCAGCGTTGGGGACGGAACAGATACGCAGTATTTT
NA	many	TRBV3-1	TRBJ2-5	CASSQSQNQETQYF	TGTGCCAGCAGCCAGAGCCAGAATCAAGAGACCCAGTACTTC
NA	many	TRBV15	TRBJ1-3	CATSRDLFSGNTIYF	TGTGCCACCAGCAGAGATCTTTTCTCTGGAAACACCATATATTTT
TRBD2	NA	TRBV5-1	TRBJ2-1	CASSLRGLAGGPGLNEQFF	TGCGCCAGCAGCTTGCGGGGACTAGCGGGAGGGCCAGGTCTGAATGAGCAGTTCTTC
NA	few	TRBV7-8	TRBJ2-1	CASSLNRMNEQFF	TGTGCCAGCAGCTTAAATAGAATGAATGAGCAGTTCTTC
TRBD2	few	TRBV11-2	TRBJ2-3	CASSWTSGGGDTQYF	TGTGCCAGCAGCTGGACTAGCGGGGGCGGGGATACGCAGTATTTT
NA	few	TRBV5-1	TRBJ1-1	CASSLIEAKTEAFF	TGCGCCAGCAGCTTAATTGAGGCGAAGACTGAAGCTTTCTTT
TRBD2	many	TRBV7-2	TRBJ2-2	CASSRTSGNTGELFF	TGTGCCAGCAGCCGGACTAGCGGGAACACCGGGGAGCTGTTTTTT